This T cell receptor (beta chain) was recorded in a study of post-analysis software for immune sequencing data. Study-level information: Multiple sclerosis in the patients followed relapsing-remitting, secondary progressive and progressive-relapsing courses.

The CDR3 is 15 amino acids. Germline V CDR1 and CDR2: SGHRS, YFSETQ. V was shortened by 0 bases and J by 2 bases, with 12 bases between the two germline ends. A word on this clonotype: The antigen is not known.

Every TCR beta cDNA library bore unique molecular identifiers. T cells, about 0.95 to 10 million of them, yielded a few hundred thousand cDNA molecules. TCRdb reprocessed the PCR reads with MiXCR, giving one entry per CDR3 protein. The data contain 750,000 to 950,000 distinct CDR3 sequences, 53% of them singletons. Study-wide results and caveats: Five or six TRBV segments, including TRBV5-6, TRBV5-1 and TRBV20-1, were more frequent in patients than controls. Compared with controls, patients showed significantly lower normalized Chao1 diversity. Batch-mates among the samples co-clustered strongly by F measure.

The sequence was collected from a girl under 18 with multiple sclerosis. The chain couples TRBV5-1 to TRBJ2-7; D gene unclear. Sample: blood. The DNA for the CDR3 is TGCGCCAGCAGCTTGGACATATTGGAGACCTACGAGCAGTACTTC. The encoded protein is CASSLDILETYEQYF.